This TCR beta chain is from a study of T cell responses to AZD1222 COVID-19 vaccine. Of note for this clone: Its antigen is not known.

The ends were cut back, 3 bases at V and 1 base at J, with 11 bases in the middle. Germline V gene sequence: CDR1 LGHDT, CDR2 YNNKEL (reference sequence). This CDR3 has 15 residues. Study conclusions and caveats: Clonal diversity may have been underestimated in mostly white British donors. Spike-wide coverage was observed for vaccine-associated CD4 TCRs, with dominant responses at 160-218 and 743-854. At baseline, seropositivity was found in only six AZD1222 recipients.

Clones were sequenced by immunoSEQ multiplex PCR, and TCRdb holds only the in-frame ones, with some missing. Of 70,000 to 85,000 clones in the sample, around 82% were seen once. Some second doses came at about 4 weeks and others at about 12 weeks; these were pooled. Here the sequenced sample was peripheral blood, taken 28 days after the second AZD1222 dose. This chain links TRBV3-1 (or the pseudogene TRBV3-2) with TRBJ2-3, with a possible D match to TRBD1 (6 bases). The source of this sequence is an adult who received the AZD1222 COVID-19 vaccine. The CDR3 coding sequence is TGTGCCAGCAGCCAGGGTGGACAGCGCACAGATACGCAGTATTTT. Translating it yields CASSQGGQRTDTQYF.